The present T cell receptor beta chain was sequenced within a study of T cells after yellow fever vaccination. Overall study findings and caveats: A large majority of primary-vaccination clones showed up again after the booster (just under 97% CD4, around 90% CD8). A weaker but faster secondary response was observed, peaking on day 5 versus 15.

TCRdb processed the 5' RACE reads anew with MiXCR; each CDR3 protein has one entry. The sample includes 400,000 or so distinct CDR3 sequences, around a sixth of them seen just once. Germline lookup yields CDR1 SGHRS and CDR2 YFSETQ. The V gene end was trimmed by 3 bases and the J gene end by 5 bases; junction bases not matched to a gene: 2. This CDR3 is 14 amino acids long. In its sample, this clonotype was seen many times. The antigen is not known. The clonotype originates from a man aged 18 to 29 who received the YFV17D yellow fever vaccine. Sequenced material: PBMCs, taken before the yellow fever booster vaccination. J is TRBJ2-1 and V is TRBV5-1, with TRBD2 matching 10 bases. This chain's CDR3 is CASSSSGGNNEQFF. The CDR3 DNA sequence: TGCGCCAGCAGCTCTAGCGGGGGAAACAATGAGCAGTTCTTC.